Below, 15 T cell receptor beta chains from the same sample are listed, as sequenced in a study of T cell responses to AZD1222 COVID-19 vaccine. Using immunoSEQ multiplex PCR, the repertoire was profiled, and TCRdb retains in-frame clones only, with some absent. The sample has approximately 68,000 clones, about nine tenths seen once. Source: peripheral blood, taken on day 0 of AZD1222 vaccination. The receptors stem from an adult in good health.

This clone occurred once. The chain combines TRBV6-5 with TRBJ2-2; no clear D gene. In germline, CDR1 is MNHEY, CDR2 SVGAGI. The length of the CDR3 is 14 residues. Trimming shortened V by 0 bases and J by 6 bases, and 8 bases separated the two germline ends. CDR3 sequence reads: CASSYSEGPGELFF. CDR3 coding DNA: TGTGCCAGCAGTTACTCGGAAGGACCCGGGGAGCTGTTTTTT.

The rearrangement joins TRBV3-1 (or the pseudogene TRBV3-2) to TRBJ2-5; 7 nucleotides agree with TRBD2. The ends lost 2 bases at V and 4 bases at J; junction bases unmatched: 16. Germline CDR1 LGHDT, CDR2 YNNKEL (reference sequence). The CDR3 length is 18 residues. This CDR3 is CASSQTAIQGSGGETQYF. The CDR3 bases are TGTGCCAGCAGCCAAACCGCTATACAAGGGTCGGGAGGAGAGACCCAGTACTTC.

This clone was recorded a few times. The chain employs TRBV12-3 or TRBV12-4 and TRBJ2-7, with D uncertain. The V and J ends lost 0 bases and 6 bases respectively, with 9 bases between them. The CDR3 loop spans 13 amino acids. In DNA form, the CDR3 reads TGTGCCAGCAGTTTAGCGAGCGTAGGCGAGCAGTACTTC. The encoded protein is CASSLASVGEQYF.

The chain carries TRBV6-2 or TRBV6-3 and TRBJ2-2; a weak D match, TRBD2 (5 bases). Trimming pared 0 bases from V and 6 bases from J, leaving 11 bases between. Per the germline V gene, CDR1 is MNHEY and CDR2 is SVGEGT. The CDR3 length is 15 residues. The CDR3 DNA is TGTGCCAGCAGTTACTCGATAGAGAGGGCCGGGGAGCTGTTTTTT. The encoded protein is CASSYSIERAGELFF.

The chain has TRBV28 and TRBJ2-5; 12 nucleotides match TRBD1. Germline V gene lookup returns CDR1 MDHEN and CDR2 SYDVKM. This CDR3 is 15 amino acids long. Trimming removed 7 bases from V and 6 bases from J; junction bases left unmatched: 9. The CDR3 protein is CASTRDRGRLQTQYF. The CDR3 nucleotides read TGTGCCAGCACTCGGGACAGGGGGCGGTTACAGACCCAGTACTTC.

The chain has TRBV6-5 and TRBJ1-2, with D maybe TRBD1 (5 bases). CDR1 is MNHEY and CDR2 is SVGAGI in the germline V gene. V was clipped by 6 bases and J by 8 bases, with 16 bases between them. The length of the CDR3 is 13 residues. CDR3 protein: CASRWGRAEGYTF. The CDR3 DNA sequence: TGTGCCAGCAGATGGGGCAGGGCCGAAGGCTACACCTTC.

CDR3 residues: CASSLATHIKNIQYF. DNA of the CDR3: TGTGCCAGCAGCTTGGCCACCCATATCAAAAACATTCAGTACTTC. The chain joins TRBV5-8 to TRBJ2-4; D is undetermined. CDR1 and CDR2 from the germline V gene are SGHTS and YDEGEE. Trimming cost V 0 bases and J 3 bases, with 10 bases left between them. The CDR3 length is 15 residues.

V is TRBV5-4 and J is TRBJ2-5, with TRBD1 matching 9 bases. Germline lookup yields CDR1 SGHNT and CDR2 YYREEE (reference sequence). This CDR3 contains 13 residues. Unmatched junction bases numbered 2, after V lost 4 bases and J lost 4 bases. The CDR3 DNA reads as TGTGCCAGCAGCAGGGACAGGGCAGAGACCCAGTACTTC. Its translation is CASSRDRAETQYF. Complete variable domain (other parts from reference TRBV5-4 and TRBJ2-5): ETGVTQSPTHLIKTRGQQVTLRCSSQSGHNTVSWYQQALGQGPQFIFQYYREEENGRGNFPPRFSGLQFPNYSSELNVNALELDDSALYLCASSRDRAETQYFGPGTRLLVL.

The DNA of the CDR3 is TGTGCCAGCAGTTACCGAGGCCTGAACACTGAAGCTTTCTTT. This codes for CASSYRGLNTEAFF. The V gene is TRBV6-2 or TRBV6-3, the J gene TRBJ1-1; unclear D gene. The germline V gene encodes CDR1 MNHEY and CDR2 SVGEGT. This CDR3 is 14 amino acids long. The ends were cut back, 2 bases at V and 0 bases at J, with 7 bases in the middle.

The count of this clone is one. The DNA is left out, because the CDR3 cannot be placed on it with certainty; the CDR3 is given as TCRdb lists it. V gene TRBV11-2 combines with J gene TRBJ2-1. The CDR3 spans 14 amino acids, including both terminal residues. In germline, CDR1 is SGHAT, CDR2 FQNNGV. The CDR3 protein is CASSFFGPGNEQFF.

This chain joins TRBV14 and TRBJ1-4; possibly TRBD1 for D (6 bases). This CDR3 spans 15 amino acids. The V gene lost 0 bases and the J gene lost 7 bases, with 12 bases spanning the gap. Per the germline V gene, CDR1 is SGHDN and CDR2 is FVKESK. The CDR3 sequence: CASSQDRGAREKLFF. As DNA, the CDR3 is TGTGCCAGCAGCCAAGACCGGGGGGCGCGTGAAAAACTGTTTTTT.

The V call is TRBV10-2, the J call TRBJ2-1; D remains unclear. Germline CDR1 reads WSHSY; CDR2 reads SAAADI. V lost 7 bases, J lost 4 bases, and 5 bases lay in between. This CDR3 spans 11 amino acids. This CDR3 is CASTRYNEQFF. Written as DNA, the CDR3 is TGCGCCAGCACCCGTTACAATGAGCAGTTCTTC.

This clone occurred once. The CDR3 coding sequence is TGTGCCAGCAGCCCCGGGACTGACCCTAGCACAGATACGCAGTATTTT. Its protein is CASSPGTDPSTDTQYF. V gene TRBV13 combines with J gene TRBJ2-3; D is possibly TRBD2 (6 bases). The ends were cut back, 5 bases at V and 0 bases at J, with 15 bases in the middle. The CDR3 has 16 residues. CDR1 is PRHDT and CDR2 is FYEKMQ in the germline V gene (reference sequence). The variable domain in full, completed from reference TRBV13 and TRBJ2-3, reads AAGVIQSPRHLIKEKRETATLKCYPIPRHDTVYWYQQGPGQDPQFLISFYEKMQSDKGSIPDRFSAQQFSDYHSELNMSSLELGDSALYFCASSPGTDPSTDTQYFGPGTRLTVL.

The V call is TRBV9, the J call TRBJ2-5, with D unclear. Trimming cost V 0 bases and J 4 bases, with 10 bases left between them. The CDR3 loop spans 14 amino acids. In germline, CDR1 is SGDLS, CDR2 YYNGEE. CDR3 DNA: TGTGCCAGCAGCGTAGGGACGCCACGAGAGACCCAGTACTTC. Protein sequence: CASSVGTPRETQYF.

The J gene is TRBJ2-7, the V gene TRBV5-4; D is perhaps TRBD1 (6 bases). V lost 0 bases and J 2 bases, leaving 12 bases between the germline ends. The CDR3 contains 15 residues. CDR1 is SGHNT and CDR2 is YYREEE in the germline V gene (reference sequence). In DNA form, the CDR3 reads TGTGCCAGCAGCTTGGGGGGGCACAGCACCTACGAGCAGTACTTC. It yields the protein CASSLGGHSTYEQYF.